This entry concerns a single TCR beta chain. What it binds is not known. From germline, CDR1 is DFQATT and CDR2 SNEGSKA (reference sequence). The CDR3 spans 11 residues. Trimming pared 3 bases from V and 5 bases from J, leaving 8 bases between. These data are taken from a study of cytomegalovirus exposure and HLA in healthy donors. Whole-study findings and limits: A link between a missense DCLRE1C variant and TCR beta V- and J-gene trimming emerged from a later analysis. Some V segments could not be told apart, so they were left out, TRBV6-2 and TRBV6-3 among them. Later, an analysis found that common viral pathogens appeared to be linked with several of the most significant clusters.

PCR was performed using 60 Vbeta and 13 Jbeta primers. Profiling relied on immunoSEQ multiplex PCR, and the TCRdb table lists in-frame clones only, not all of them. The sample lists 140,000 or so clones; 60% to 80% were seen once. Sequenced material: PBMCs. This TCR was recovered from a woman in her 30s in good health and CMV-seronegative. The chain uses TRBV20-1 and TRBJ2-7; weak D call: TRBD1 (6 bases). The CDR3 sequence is CSASEGDEQYF. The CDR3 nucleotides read TGCAGTGCTAGTGAGGGGGACGAGCAGTACTTC.